This T cell receptor (beta chain) comes out of a study of blood T cells in healthy people across ages (dated by TCRdb to about 2015). Background on the whole study: Template switching captured roughly one uniquely barcoded TCR beta cDNA molecule per two T cells in model experiments. Using deep sequencing normalized with unique cDNA molecular identifiers, the study measured how TCR beta repertoire diversity changes with age. Donors were grouped into four age groups: young (average approximately 15 years), middle-aged (39), aged (around 66) and long-lived (approximately 75). To avoid experimental bias, donors of different ages were spread randomly across the sequencing lanes. The study analyzed two additional independent replicas of 1 million unique cDNA reads from the same blood draw for two donors, one aged 18 to 30 and one aged 80 or older. On the study overall, not on this receptor specifically: Conclusive comparison of naive and antigen-experienced compartments was prevented by the profiling of bulk unsorted PBMCs. Because donor CMV infection status was unknown, age-related changes in expanded clonotypes were potentially confounded. Compared with the aged group, the long-lived group had more naive CD4+ T cells, fewer expanded clones and increased TCR diversity, a pattern suggesting age selection. Estimates of total diversity based on one million sequenced T cells were considered lower bounds and underestimates. Observed TCR beta diversity correlated strongly with the percentage of naive T cells measured by flow cytometry. As age increased, observed TCR beta diversity per million T cells dropped in a roughly linear way, and a significant reduction was already evident by age 40.

This clonotype was seen many times. What antigen it recognizes has not been identified. No much larger clone is present one base from it, and per-base qualities are unavailable. Via the germline V gene, CDR1 is SGHVS and CDR2 FQNEAQ. Including the terminal cysteine and phenylalanine, the CDR3 comprises 12 residues. Solely the CDR3 DNA is kept, with 36 bases framed from the first base. V loses 2 bases of germline sequence and J loses 4 bases, and the interval between the two ends is 4 bases. The donors were roughly 39 Caucasian individuals from Russia, aged roughly 6 to 100 years, who were systemically healthy. Around 10 milliliters of peripheral blood were collected from each donor into EDTA-treated Vacutainer tubes. PBMCs were isolated by Ficoll-Paque density-gradient centrifugation, with at least 6 million obtained per sample. Trizol reagent was used to extract total RNA from the PBMCs, yielding at least 6 micrograms per sample. For every donor, flow cytometry on a PBMC aliquot measured the percentage of naive CD45RAhigh/CD27high T cells.

Libraries came from 5' RACE. For sequencing, an Illumina HiSeq 2500 was employed. A second PCR of roughly 7 to 11 cycles was performed with a sample-barcoded 5' primer and a J-beta primer mix. A template-switch 5' adaptor carrying 12 random nucleotides introduced a unique molecular identifier onto each TCR beta cDNA molecule. Each sample yielded at least 2.5 million CDR3-containing paired-end reads. All of the RNA was converted into first-strand cDNA using the Mint cDNA synthesis kit, with a TRBC-specific oligonucleotide serving as the primer. Following uracil-DNA glycosylase treatment, all cDNA underwent a first 18-cycle PCR with the universal primers M1SS and BC2_uni_R. The authors processed their data as follows. Each sample was normalized by randomly selecting 1 million high-quality reads, each carrying a distinct molecular identifier. Reads with shared molecular identifiers were discarded instead of being binned into consensus sequences. MiTCR, run with a Q25 quality threshold and the strictest error-elimination algorithm, handled CDR3 identification, clonotype clustering and error correction. Lower-bound total TCR beta diversity was estimated with a nonparametric unseen species model using Euler transformation. TCRdb reprocessing: public reads trimmed at Q25 with fastp, clones called with MiXCR, in-frame beta chains kept. For every CDR3 protein sequence, its rows merge into one entry that carries the most common genes and DNA. The V and J calls were not made by the authors but by TCRdb's processing. Here the sample has more than 1 million distinct CDR3 sequences; more than 35% occur a single time. The ten largest clonotypes hold under 20% of the sample.

This clonotype was sampled from a woman in her sixties or seventies in good health. The specimen was blood. The chain employs TRBV7-8 and TRBJ2-3, with the D gene uncertain. In nucleotides, the sequence is TGTGCCAGCAGCTTAACCTCAGATACGCAGTATTTT. This encodes CASSLTSDTQYF. This CDR3, with the reference TRBV7-8 and TRBJ2-3 proteins standing in past its ends, gives the full variable domain GAGVSQSPRYKVAKRGQDVALRCDPISGHVSLFWYQQALGQGPEFLTYFQNEAQLDKSGLPSDRFFAERPEGSVSTLKIQRTQQEDSAVYLCASSLTSDTQYFGPGTRLTVL.